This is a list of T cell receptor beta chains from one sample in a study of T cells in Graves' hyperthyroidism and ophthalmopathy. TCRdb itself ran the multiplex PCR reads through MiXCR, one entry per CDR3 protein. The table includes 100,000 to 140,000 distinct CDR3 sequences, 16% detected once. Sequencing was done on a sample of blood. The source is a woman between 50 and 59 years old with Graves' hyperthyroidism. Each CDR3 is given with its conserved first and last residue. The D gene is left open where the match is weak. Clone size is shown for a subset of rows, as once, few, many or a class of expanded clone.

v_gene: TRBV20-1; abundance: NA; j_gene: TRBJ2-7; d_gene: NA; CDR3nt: TGCAGTGCTAGCGGAGGCTACGAGCAGTACTTC; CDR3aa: CSASGGYEQYF
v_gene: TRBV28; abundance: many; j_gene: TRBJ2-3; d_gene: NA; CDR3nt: TGTGCCAGCAGAGACACGTTCACAGATACGCAGTATTTT; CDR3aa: CASRDTFTDTQYF
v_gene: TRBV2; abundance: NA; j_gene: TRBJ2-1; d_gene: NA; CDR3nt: TGTGCCAGCAGTCCTGGGTTCATGCGCTCCTACAATGAGCAGTTCTTC; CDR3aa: CASSPGFMRSYNEQFF
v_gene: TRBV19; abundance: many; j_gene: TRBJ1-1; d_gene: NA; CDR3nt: TGTGCCAGTAGTATTGGCCAGCGGTATGCTGAAGCTTTCTTT; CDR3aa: CASSIGQRYAEAFF
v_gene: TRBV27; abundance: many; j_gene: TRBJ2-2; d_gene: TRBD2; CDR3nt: TGTGCCAGCAGTTTATTCGGACTAGCGGTTAACACCGGGGAGCTGTTTTTT; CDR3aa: CASSLFGLAVNTGELFF
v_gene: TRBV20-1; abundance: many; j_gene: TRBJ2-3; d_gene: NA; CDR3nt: TGCAGTGCTAGAACCCAAGAGGGGACAGATACGCAGTATTTT; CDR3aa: CSARTQEGTDTQYF
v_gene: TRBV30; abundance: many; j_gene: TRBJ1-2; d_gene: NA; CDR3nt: TGTGCCGGCGGCAGTACCAACTATGGCTACACCTTC; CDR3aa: CAGGSTNYGYTF
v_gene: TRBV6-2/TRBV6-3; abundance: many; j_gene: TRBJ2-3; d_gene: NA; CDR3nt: TGTGCCAGCAGCTCACGGACCGAAACAGATACGCAGTATTTT; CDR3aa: CASSSRTETDTQYF
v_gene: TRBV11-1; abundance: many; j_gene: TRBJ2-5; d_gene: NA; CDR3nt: TGTGCCAGCAGCTTAGCGCGGGTTAGCGATCGGGAGACCCAGTACTTC; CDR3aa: CASSLARVSDRETQYF
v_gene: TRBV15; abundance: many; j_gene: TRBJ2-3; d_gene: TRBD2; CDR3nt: TGTGCCACCAGCAGATTGACTAGCGGGAAGCAGTATTTT; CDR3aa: CATSRLTSGKQYF
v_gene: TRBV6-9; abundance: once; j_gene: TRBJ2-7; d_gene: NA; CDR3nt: TGTGCCAGCAGTTCCATAGCACAGGGTTACGAGCAGTACTTC; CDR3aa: CASSSIAQGYEQYF
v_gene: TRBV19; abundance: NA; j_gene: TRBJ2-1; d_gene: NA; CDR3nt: TGTGCCAGTAGTCAAGAACACGGCCCACCGGTCCACAATGAGCAGTTCTTC; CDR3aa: CASSQEHGPPVHNEQFF
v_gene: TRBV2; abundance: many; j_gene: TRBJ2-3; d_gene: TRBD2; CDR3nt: TGTGCCAGCACTCTTCTAGCGGGAAGCACAGATACGCAGTATTTT; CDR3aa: CASTLLAGSTDTQYF
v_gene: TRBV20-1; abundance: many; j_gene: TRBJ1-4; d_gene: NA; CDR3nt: TGCAGTGCTAGAGCCCTAGGGGGAACTAATGAAAAACTGTTTTTT; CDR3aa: CSARALGGTNEKLFF
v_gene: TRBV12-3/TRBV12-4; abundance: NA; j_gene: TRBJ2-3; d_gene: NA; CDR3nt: TGTGCCAGCAGCCCGGGACCAGGCACAGATACGCAGTATTTT; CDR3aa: CASSPGPGTDTQYF
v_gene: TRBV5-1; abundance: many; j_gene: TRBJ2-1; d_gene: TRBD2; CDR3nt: TGCGCCAGCAGCTTGGCCCCGCGGGAGTACAATGAGCAGTTCTTC; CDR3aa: CASSLAPREYNEQFF
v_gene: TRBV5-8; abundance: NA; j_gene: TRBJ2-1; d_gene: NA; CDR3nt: TGTGCCAGCAGCTTGATCAGGGGGGGAGAGCAGTTCTTC; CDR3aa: CASSLIRGGEQFF
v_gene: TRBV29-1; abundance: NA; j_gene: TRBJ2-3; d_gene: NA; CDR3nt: TGCAGCGTTGTATCTGGGACATTTGATACGCAGTATTTT; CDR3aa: CSVVSGTFDTQYF
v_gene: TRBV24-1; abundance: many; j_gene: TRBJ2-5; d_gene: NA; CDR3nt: TGTGCCACCAGTCCCGGGAGTAGAGGAGAGACCCAGTACTTC; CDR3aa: CATSPGSRGETQYF
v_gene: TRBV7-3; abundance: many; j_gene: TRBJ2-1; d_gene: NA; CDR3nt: TGTGCCAGCAGCTCGGGACAGCGGGATGAGCAGTTCTTC; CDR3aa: CASSSGQRDEQFF
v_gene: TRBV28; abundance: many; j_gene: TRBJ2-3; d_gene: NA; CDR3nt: TGTGCCAGCAGCGGAGGGGCGGTTAGCACAGATACGCAGTATTTT; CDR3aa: CASSGGAVSTDTQYF
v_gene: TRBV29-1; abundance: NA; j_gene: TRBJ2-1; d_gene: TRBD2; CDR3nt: TGCAGCACTAGCGGGATCCCTGAGCAGTTCTTC; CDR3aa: CSTSGIPEQFF
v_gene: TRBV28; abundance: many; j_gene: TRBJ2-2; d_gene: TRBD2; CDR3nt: TGTGCCAGCAGTTTAAGCGGGATGAACACCGGGGAGCTGTTTTTT; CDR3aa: CASSLSGMNTGELFF
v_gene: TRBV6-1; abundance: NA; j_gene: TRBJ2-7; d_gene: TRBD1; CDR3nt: TGTGCCAGCAGACCTATGACAGGGGGGTACGAGCAGTACTTC; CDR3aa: CASRPMTGGYEQYF
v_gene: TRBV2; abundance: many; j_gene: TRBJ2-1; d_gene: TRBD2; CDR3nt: TGTGCCAGCACACCCCAACAAGGACTAGCGGGAGGCACCAATGAGCAGTTCTTC; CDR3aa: CASTPQQGLAGGTNEQFF
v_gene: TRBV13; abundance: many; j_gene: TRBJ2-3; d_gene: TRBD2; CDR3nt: TGTGCCAGCAGCTCCCCCGGACTAGTTACAGATACGCAGTATTTT; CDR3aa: CASSSPGLVTDTQYF
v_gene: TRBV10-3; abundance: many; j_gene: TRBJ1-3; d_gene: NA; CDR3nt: TGTGCCATCAGTACCCCATCCTCTGGAAACACCATATATTTT; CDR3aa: CAISTPSSGNTIYF